This T cell receptor (beta chain) appears in the sequencing data of a study of OX40 agonist ivuxolimab in advanced cancers. Looking at the study overall: Clinicians treated patients with ivuxolimab, an agonistic anti-OX40 (CD134) antibody. A partial response was reached by three patients: one with hepatocellular carcinoma and two with cutaneous melanoma. Points from the study as a whole: Nonresponders included some who also had low normalized T-cell clonal expansion.

Collection of blood occurred at baseline, at cycle 4 day 1, and at cycle 7 day 1. With regard to this clone: The target antigen is unknown.

The data were produced by immunoSEQ multiplex PCR, yet TCRdb's version contains in-frame clones alone and is incomplete. This table has tens of thousands of clones, 90% to 95% appearing once. The starting material was CD4+ or CD8+ T cells sorted from blood, obtained in a trial of the OX40 agonist ivuxolimab. The TCR originated in an adult with an advanced solid tumor such as melanoma, head and neck, liver or kidney cancer.

CDR3 loop: CASSYLGNAYEQYF. For the CDR3, the DNA is TGTGCCAGCAGTTATCTGGGAAACGCCTACGAGCAGTACTTC. The V call is TRBV6-5, the J call TRBJ2-7; D is uncertain. Germline-derived CDR1 and CDR2 are MNHEY and SVGAGI. The CDR3 has 14 amino acids. Between the trimmed V and J ends, which lost 3 bases and 2 bases, there was a span of 11 bases.